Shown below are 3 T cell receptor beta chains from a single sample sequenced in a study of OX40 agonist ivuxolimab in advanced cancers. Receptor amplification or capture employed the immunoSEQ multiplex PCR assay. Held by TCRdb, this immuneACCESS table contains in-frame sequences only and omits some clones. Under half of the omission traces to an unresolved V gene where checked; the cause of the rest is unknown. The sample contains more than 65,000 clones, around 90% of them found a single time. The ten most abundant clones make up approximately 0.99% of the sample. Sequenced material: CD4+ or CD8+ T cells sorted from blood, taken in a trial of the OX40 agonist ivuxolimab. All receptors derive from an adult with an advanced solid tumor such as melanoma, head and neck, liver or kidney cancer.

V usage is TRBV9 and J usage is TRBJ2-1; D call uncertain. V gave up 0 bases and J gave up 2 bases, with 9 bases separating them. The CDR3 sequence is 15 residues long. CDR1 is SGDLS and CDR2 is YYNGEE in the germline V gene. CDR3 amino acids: CASSVEGSTYNEQFF. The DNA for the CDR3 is TGTGCCAGCAGCGTAGAAGGGTCGACCTACAATGAGCAGTTCTTC.

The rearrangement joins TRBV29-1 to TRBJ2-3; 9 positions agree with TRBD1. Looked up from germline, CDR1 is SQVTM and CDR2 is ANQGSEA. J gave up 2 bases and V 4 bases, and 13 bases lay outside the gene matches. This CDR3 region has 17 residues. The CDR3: CSVAYAGTGLATDTQYF. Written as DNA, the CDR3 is TGCAGCGTTGCATATGCCGGGACAGGGCTCGCCACAGATACGCAGTATTTT.

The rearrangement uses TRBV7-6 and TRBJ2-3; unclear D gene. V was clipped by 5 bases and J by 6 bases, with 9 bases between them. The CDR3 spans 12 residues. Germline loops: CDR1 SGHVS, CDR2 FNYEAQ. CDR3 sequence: CASSISSDTQYF. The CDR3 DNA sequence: TGTGCCAGCAGCATTAGCTCTGATACGCAGTATTTT.